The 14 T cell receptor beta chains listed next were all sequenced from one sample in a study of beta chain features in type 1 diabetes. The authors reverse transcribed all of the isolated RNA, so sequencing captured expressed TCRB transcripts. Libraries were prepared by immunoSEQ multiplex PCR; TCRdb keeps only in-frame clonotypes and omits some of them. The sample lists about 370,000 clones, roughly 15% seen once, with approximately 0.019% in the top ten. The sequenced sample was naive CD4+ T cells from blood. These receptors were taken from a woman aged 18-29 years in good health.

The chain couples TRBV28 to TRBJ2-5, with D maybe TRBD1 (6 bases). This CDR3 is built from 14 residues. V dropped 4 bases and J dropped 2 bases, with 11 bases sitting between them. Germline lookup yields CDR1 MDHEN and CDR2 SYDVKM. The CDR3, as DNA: TGTGCCAGCAGTTGGGACACCGCTCAAGAGACCCAGTACTTC. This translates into CASSWDTAQETQYF. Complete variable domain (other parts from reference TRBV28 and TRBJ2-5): DVKVTQSSRYLVKRTGEKVFLECVQDMDHENMFWYRQDPGLGLRLIYFSYDVKMKEKGDIPEGYSVSREKKERFSLILESASTNQTSMYLCASSWDTAQETQYFGPGTRLLVL.

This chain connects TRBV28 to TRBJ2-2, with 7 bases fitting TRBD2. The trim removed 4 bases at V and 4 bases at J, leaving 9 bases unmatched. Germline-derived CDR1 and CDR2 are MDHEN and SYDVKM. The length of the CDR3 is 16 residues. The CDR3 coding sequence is TGTGCCAGCAGTTCGAGCGGGACCTCAGGCACCGGGGAGCTGTTTTTT. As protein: CASSSSGTSGTGELFF.

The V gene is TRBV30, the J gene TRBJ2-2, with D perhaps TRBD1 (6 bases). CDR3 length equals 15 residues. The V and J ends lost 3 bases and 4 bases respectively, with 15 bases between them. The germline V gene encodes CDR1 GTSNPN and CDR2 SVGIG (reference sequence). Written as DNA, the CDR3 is TGTGCCTGGAGGGCAGGGGAGTGGACCACCGGGGAGCTGTTTTTT. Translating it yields CAWRAGEWTTGELFF.

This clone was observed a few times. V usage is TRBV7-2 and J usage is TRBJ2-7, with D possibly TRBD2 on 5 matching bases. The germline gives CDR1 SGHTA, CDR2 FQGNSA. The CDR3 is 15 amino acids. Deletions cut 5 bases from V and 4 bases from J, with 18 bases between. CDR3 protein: CASSTESLGGYEQYF. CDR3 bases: TGTGCCAGCAGCACGGAATCCCTAGGAGGTTACGAGCAGTACTTC.

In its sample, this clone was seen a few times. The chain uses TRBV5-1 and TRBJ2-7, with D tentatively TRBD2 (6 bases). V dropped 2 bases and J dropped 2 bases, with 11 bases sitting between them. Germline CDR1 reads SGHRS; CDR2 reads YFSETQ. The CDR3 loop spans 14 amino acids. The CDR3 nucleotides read TGCGCCAGCAGCTTAAGCGGAGGGGCCTACGAGCAGTACTTC. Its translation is CASSLSGGAYEQYF.

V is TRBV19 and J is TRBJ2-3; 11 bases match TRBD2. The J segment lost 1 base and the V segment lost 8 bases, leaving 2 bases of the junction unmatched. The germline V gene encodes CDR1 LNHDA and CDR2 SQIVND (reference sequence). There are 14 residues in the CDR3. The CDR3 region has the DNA TGTGCCAGTTCACTAGCGGGAGGCACAGATACGCAGTATTTT. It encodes CASSLAGGTDTQYF.

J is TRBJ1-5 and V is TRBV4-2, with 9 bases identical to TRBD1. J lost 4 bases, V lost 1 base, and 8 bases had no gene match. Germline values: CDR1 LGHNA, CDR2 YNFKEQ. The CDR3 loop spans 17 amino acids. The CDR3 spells CASSQGEGQGGNQPQHF. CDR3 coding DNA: TGTGCCAGCAGCCAAGGAGAGGGACAGGGCGGTAATCAGCCCCAGCATTTT.

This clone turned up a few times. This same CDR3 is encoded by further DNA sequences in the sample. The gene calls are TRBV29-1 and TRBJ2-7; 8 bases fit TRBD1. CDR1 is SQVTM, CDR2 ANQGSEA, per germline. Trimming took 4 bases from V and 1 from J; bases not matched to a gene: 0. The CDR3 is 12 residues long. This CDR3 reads CSVGQGSYEQYF. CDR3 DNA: TGCAGCGTTGGACAGGGGTCCTACGAGCAGTACTTC.

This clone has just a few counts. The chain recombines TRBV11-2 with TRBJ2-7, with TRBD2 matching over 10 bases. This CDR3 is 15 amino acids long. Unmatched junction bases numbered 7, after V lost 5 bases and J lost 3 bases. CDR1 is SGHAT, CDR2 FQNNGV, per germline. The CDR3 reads CASSEGLAFSYEQYF. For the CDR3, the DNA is TGTGCCAGCAGCGAGGGACTAGCGTTCAGCTACGAGCAGTACTTC.

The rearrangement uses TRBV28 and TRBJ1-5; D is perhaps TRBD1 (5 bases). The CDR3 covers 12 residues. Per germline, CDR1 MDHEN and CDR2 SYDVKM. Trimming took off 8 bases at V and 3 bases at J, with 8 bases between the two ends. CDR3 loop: CASGQINQPQHF. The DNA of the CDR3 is TGTGCCAGCGGACAAATCAATCAGCCCCAGCATTTT.

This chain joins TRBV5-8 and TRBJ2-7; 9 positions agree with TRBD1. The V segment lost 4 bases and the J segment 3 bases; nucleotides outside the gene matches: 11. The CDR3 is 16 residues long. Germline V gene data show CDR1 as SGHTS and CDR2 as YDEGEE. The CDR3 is CASSLSPGQGHYEQYF. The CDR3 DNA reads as TGTGCCAGCAGCCTATCCCCGGGACAGGGTCACTACGAGCAGTACTTC.

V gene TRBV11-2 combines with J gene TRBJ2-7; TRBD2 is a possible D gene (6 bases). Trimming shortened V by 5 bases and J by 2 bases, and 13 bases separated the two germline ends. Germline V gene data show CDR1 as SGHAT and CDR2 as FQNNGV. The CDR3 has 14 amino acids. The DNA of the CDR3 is TGTGCCAGCAGCCCATCGGGGGTACCCTACGAGCAGTACTTC. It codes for CASSPSGVPYEQYF.

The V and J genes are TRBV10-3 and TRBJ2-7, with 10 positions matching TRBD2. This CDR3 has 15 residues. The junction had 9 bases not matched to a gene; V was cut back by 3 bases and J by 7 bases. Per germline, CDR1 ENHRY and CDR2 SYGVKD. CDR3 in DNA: TGTGCCATCAGTGAACTAGCGGGATCTGCGCGTGAGCAGTACTTC. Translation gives CAISELAGSAREQYF.

CDR3 amino acids: CASSLVVRTSGGTQYF. The CDR3 DNA follows: TGTGCCAGCAGCTTAGTTGTCCGGACTAGCGGCGGTACGCAGTATTTT. This sequence joins TRBV7-8 and TRBJ2-3; TRBD2 agrees at 10 bases. The CDR3 has 16 amino acids. CDR1 is SGHVS, CDR2 FQNEAQ, per germline. Unmatched junction bases numbered 9, after V lost 1 base and J lost 8 bases.